This entry is about one T cell receptor beta chain. Unique molecular identifiers were present on the cDNA, and a universal primer site came from template switching. Using its own MiXCR run on the 5' RACE reads, TCRdb lists one record per CDR3 protein. Among 200,000 to 250,000 distinct CDR3 sequences listed, under 10% were seen once. This specimen comes from a study of identical twins. CDR1 is SGHDN, CDR2 FVKESK, per germline. This CDR3 has 14 amino acids. With 8 bases clipped from V and 1 base from J, the junction kept 3 bases outside the gene matches. Separately, the same data were catalogued under a study of yellow fever vaccine responses in identical twins.

Sequenced material: memory (CD45RO+) T cells sorted from blood. This sequence originates from a woman between 18 and 29 years old in good health. J is TRBJ2-2 and V is TRBV14, with 8 bases identical to TRBD1. In nucleotides, the CDR3 is TGTGCCAGCGGACAGGGAATGAACACCGGGGAGCTGTTTTTT. Amino acid sequence: CASGQGMNTGELFF. Together with reference TRBV14 and TRBJ2-2, the CDR3 gives the full variable domain: EAGVTQFPSHSVIEKGQTVTLRCDPISGHDNLYWYRRVMGKEIKFLLHFVKESKQDESGMPNNRFLAERTGGTYSTLKVQPAELEDSGVYFCASGQGMNTGELFFGEGSRLTVL.